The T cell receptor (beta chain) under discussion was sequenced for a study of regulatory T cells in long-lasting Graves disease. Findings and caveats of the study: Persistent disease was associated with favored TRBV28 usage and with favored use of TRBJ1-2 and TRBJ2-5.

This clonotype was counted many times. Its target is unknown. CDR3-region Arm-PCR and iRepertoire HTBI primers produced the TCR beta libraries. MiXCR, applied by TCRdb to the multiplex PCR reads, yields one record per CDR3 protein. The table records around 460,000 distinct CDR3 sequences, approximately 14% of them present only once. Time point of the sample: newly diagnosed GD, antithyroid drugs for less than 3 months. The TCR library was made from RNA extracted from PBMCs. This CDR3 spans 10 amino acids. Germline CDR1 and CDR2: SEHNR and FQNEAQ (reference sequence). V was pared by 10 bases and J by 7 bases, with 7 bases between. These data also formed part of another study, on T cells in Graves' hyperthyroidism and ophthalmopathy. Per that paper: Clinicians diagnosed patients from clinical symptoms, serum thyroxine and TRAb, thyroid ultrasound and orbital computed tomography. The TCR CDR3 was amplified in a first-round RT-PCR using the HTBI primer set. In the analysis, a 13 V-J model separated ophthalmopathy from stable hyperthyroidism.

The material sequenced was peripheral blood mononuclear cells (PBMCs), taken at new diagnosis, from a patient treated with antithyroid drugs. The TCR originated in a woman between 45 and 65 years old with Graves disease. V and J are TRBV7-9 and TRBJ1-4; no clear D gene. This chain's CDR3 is CATTREKLFF. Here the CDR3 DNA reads TGTGCCACGACCCGTGAAAAACTGTTTTTT.